This entry concerns a single TCR beta chain. The antigen is undetermined. Compared with germline, one end of the junction differs, possibly owing to a read error. The entry originates in a study of cytomegalovirus exposure and HLA in healthy donors. Notes on the study in general: Among TCR beta chains, those listed as cytomegalovirus-associated numbered some 160. Among TCR sequences, most were rare, though some public TCRs appeared in many donors.

The CDR3 runs 15 residues. Germline V CDR1 and CDR2: SSHAT, FNYEAQ (reference sequence). Libraries were prepared by immunoSEQ multiplex PCR; TCRdb keeps only in-frame clonotypes and omits some of them. The sample carries about 240,000 clones, approximately 83% recorded once. The specimen was PBMCs. The clonotype originates from a woman aged 25 to 39 in good health and CMV-seropositive. The V and J genes are TRBV7-7 and TRBJ2-1; 10 bases are a match to TRBD2. Here the CDR3 DNA reads TGTGCTAGCAGCTATGGGACTAGCGCCTACAATGAGCAGTTCTTC. Amino acid sequence: CASSYGTSAYNEQFF.